The 20 T cell receptor beta chains presented below share a single source sample, sequenced in a study of CD8 T cells in ankylosing spondylitis (TCRdb year 2017). Here is what the overall study found, with its caveats: Blood from ankylosing spondylitis patients appeared to be characterized by a TCR beta motif composed of under 10 highly homologous amino acid variants.

Library generation was performed with 5' RACE. For sequencing, an Illumina HiSeq 2500 was employed. TCRdb trimmed public reads at Q25 via fastp, called clones via MiXCR and kept in-frame beta chains. Here each entry gathers all rows of one CDR3 protein and keeps the most common genes and DNA. The sample table contains hundreds of thousands of distinct CDR3 sequences; only one count was recorded for roughly 15% of them. The leading ten clones occupy under 1.2% of the sample. These receptors lack a known antigen. The source material was blood, either unsorted or a sorted T cell fraction (not recorded which). Receptors originate from a male donor with ankylosing spondylitis.

This clonotype was observed a handful of times. The chain joins TRBV20-1 to TRBJ2-5; D uncertain. CDR3 length: 12 amino acids. V lost 3 bases, J lost 4 bases, and 9 bases lay in between. From germline, CDR1 is DFQATT and CDR2 SNEGSKA (reference sequence). The CDR3 spells CSARVGTETQYF. The CDR3 nucleotides are TGCAGTGCTAGGGTTGGAACAGAGACCCAGTACTTC.

This clonotype occurred many times. The V gene is TRBV7-2, the J gene TRBJ2-3; 9 bases align to TRBD2. The CDR3 has 18 residues. Losses at the gene ends were 2 bases for V and 6 bases for J; bases not matched to a gene: 15. CDR1 is SGHTA, CDR2 FQGNSA, per germline. This CDR3 is CASSLSSAASGTWDTQYF. CDR3 DNA sequence: TGTGCCAGCAGCTTATCGTCCGCGGCTAGCGGGACCTGGGATACGCAGTATTTT.

This chain connects TRBV28 to TRBJ1-2; the match to TRBD1 covers 7 bases. Germline CDR1 is MDHEN and CDR2 is SYDVKM. This CDR3 is built from 14 residues. V gave up 5 bases and J gave up 1 base; unmatched junction bases: 4. This chain's CDR3 is CASSPGQVNYGYTF. The CDR3 nucleotides are TGTGCCAGCAGTCCCGGACAGGTTAACTATGGCTACACCTTC.

This clonotype was counted a few times. This sequence joins TRBV20-1 and TRBJ1-4, with D possibly being TRBD1 (5 bases). Trimming took off 3 bases at V and 2 bases at J, with 16 bases between the two ends. This CDR3 has 16 amino acids. Germline CDR1 and CDR2: DFQATT and SNEGSKA (reference sequence). CDR3 region: CSAREGGGATNEKLFF. DNA of the CDR3: TGCAGTGCTAGGGAGGGCGGGGGTGCGACTAATGAAAAACTGTTTTTT.

This clonotype was counted between two and nine times. The chain carries TRBV15 and TRBJ2-2; D possibly corresponds to TRBD2 (7 bases). Trimming took off 1 base at V and 1 base at J, with 13 bases between the two ends. Germline V gives CDR1 LNHNV, CDR2 YYDKDF (reference sequence). This CDR3 has 17 residues. CDR3: CATSRGRGGENTGELFF. CDR3 nucleotides: TGTGCCACCAGCAGAGGGCGAGGGGGGGAGAACACCGGGGAGCTGTTTTTT.

The gene calls are TRBV25-1 and TRBJ2-5, with TRBD2 as a possible D gene (7 bases). The CDR3 runs 17 residues. The germline CDR1 and CDR2 sequences are MGHDK and SYGVNS. The V end was cut by 3 bases, the J end by 1 base, with 18 bases between. The DNA for the CDR3 is TGTGCCAGCAGTGACCCCAGAGGGGGGAGGGGCCAAGAGACCCAGTACTTC. It codes for CASSDPRGGRGQETQYF.

This clonotype was detected ten times or more. This chain connects TRBV12-3 or TRBV12-4 to TRBJ2-1, with TRBD2 matching 7 bases. The CDR3 runs 15 residues. After removal of 6 bases from V and 8 bases from J, the junction contained 13 bases not matched to a gene. CDR3 nucleotides: TGTGCCAGCAGCAAAAATAGCGGGCCTCCTTATGAGCAGTTCTTC. The encoded protein is CASSKNSGPPYEQFF.

This clonotype appeared a few times. The chain couples TRBV28 to TRBJ2-5; D possibly corresponds to TRBD1 (6 bases). V was cut by 5 bases and J by 2 bases, with 15 bases left in between. Germline values: CDR1 MDHEN, CDR2 SYDVKM. This CDR3 has 15 residues. CDR3 DNA sequence: TGTGCCAGCAGTACCCCAGGGGAGAGTCAAGAGACCCAGTACTTC. This encodes CASSTPGESQETQYF. The full variable domain, rest sourced from reference TRBV28 and TRBJ2-5, is DVKVTQSSRYLVKRTGEKVFLECVQDMDHENMFWYRQDPGLGLRLIYFSYDVKMKEKGDIPEGYSVSREKKERFSLILESASTNQTSMYLCASSTPGESQETQYFGPGTRLLVL.

This chain links TRBV13 with TRBJ1-2, with 9 bases lining up with TRBD1. This CDR3 has 16 residues. V shed 5 bases, J shed 4 bases, and the junction held 11 bases outside the gene matches. Germline V gene sequence: CDR1 PRHDT, CDR2 FYEKMQ (reference sequence). The CDR3 DNA follows: TGTGCCAGCAGCAGCATGCGAGGACAGGGGTCCTATGGCTACACCTTC. It encodes CASSSMRGQGSYGYTF.

This clonotype was seen more than once but under ten times. The V and J genes are TRBV5-8 and TRBJ1-1, with D unclear. V was pared by 6 bases and J by 3 bases, with 9 bases between. The CDR3 has 12 residues. Germline loops: CDR1 SGHTS, CDR2 YDEGEE. The CDR3 is CASISRYTEAFF. CDR3 sequence (DNA): TGTGCCAGCATATCGAGGTACACTGAAGCTTTCTTT.

This clonotype has only a few counts. CDR3 sequence (DNA): TGTGCCAGCAGTTTTACAGGGGTGCGGACTAACTATGGCTACACCTTC. As protein: CASSFTGVRTNYGYTF. The chain combines TRBV12-3 or TRBV12-4 with TRBJ1-2; 7 bases are a match to TRBD1. The length of the CDR3 is 16 residues. The ends lost 3 bases at V and 0 bases at J; junction bases unmatched: 7.

This clonotype has just a few counts. The rearrangement joins TRBV5-1 to TRBJ2-7; 11 positions match TRBD2. The V gene's germline CDR1 is SGHRS and CDR2 YFSETQ. This CDR3 spans 16 amino acids. Germline trimming cut 4 bases from V and 6 bases from J; bases unmatched to any gene: 12. This CDR3 is CASSRNSGGAAGEQYF. Written as DNA, the CDR3 is TGCGCCAGCAGCAGAAATAGCGGGGGGGCAGCTGGCGAGCAGTACTTC.

The chain couples TRBV25-1 to TRBJ2-3, with 12 bases identical to TRBD2. V was pared by 6 bases and J by 7 bases, with 5 bases of the junction left unmatched. This CDR3 is 14 amino acids long. Germline V gene data show CDR1 as MGHDK and CDR2 as SYGVNS. This CDR3 is CASRMTSGGYTQYF. As DNA, the CDR3 is TGTGCCAGCAGAATGACTAGCGGGGGATATACGCAGTATTTT.

The chain links TRBV2 to TRBJ1-5; D might be TRBD1 (6 bases). Germline CDR1 and CDR2: SNHLY and FYNNEI. This CDR3 has 14 residues. Trimming took 6 bases from V and 3 from J, leaving 12 bases between them. CDR3 nucleotides: TGTGCCAGCAGCACCCAGGGGATCAATCAGCCCCAGCATTTT. It translates to CASSTQGINQPQHF.

This clonotype has a count of ten or more. The chain uses TRBV7-6 and TRBJ1-1; 8 nucleotides agree with TRBD1. V was pared by 1 base and J by 3 bases, with 10 bases of the junction left unmatched. The germline V gene has CDR1 SGHVS and CDR2 FNYEAQ. The length of the CDR3 is 17 residues. The CDR3 sequence is CASSLVGQGAGDTEAFF. Here the CDR3 DNA reads TGTGCCAGCAGCTTAGTTGGGCAGGGGGCGGGGGACACTGAAGCTTTCTTT.

Comment on this clonotype: A junction end diverges from the germline sequence, so it may reflect a read error. The rearrangement uses TRBV7-7 and TRBJ2-1; 10 bases agree with TRBD1. Germline V gene lookup returns CDR1 SSHAT and CDR2 FNYEAQ (reference sequence). The CDR3 runs 12 residues. The CDR3 sequence is CASSSGQGLKFF. The CDR3 DNA is TGTGCTAGCAGCTCGGGACAGGGGTTAAAGTTCTTC.

There are a few counts of this clonotype. A much larger clone is a single base away; this may be a read error. The chain has TRBV5-6 and TRBJ2-7; D remains unclear. This CDR3 region has 12 residues. Deletions cut 2 bases from V and 0 bases from J, with 3 bases between. Per the germline V gene, CDR1 is SGHDT and CDR2 is YYEEEE. CDR3 DNA sequence: TGTGCCAGCAGCTTTACCTCCTACGAGCAGTACTTC. The encoded protein is CASSFTSYEQYF.

This sequence joins TRBV28 and TRBJ2-7; 7 nucleotides line up with TRBD2. The CDR3 totals 15 residues. Trimming took 6 bases from V and 0 from J; bases not matched to a gene: 8. Germline V lookup: CDR1 MDHEN, CDR2 SYDVKM. The CDR3 sequence is CASSPVGGNSYEQYF. In DNA form, the CDR3 reads TGTGCCAGCAGCCCCGTGGGGGGGAACTCCTACGAGCAGTACTTC.

The V call is TRBV24-1, the J call TRBJ2-2; tentatively, D is TRBD1 or TRBD2 (6 bases each). There are 16 residues in the CDR3. Germline CDR1 and CDR2: KGHDR and SFDVKD. V lost 4 bases and J lost 2, with 13 bases in between. CDR3 nucleotide sequence: TGTGCCACCAGTGACCTGACGGGGGCCAACACCGGGGAGCTGTTTTTT. Its protein product is CATSDLTGANTGELFF.

The rearrangement joins TRBV6-2 or TRBV6-3 to TRBJ1-1, with 7 positions matching TRBD1. The germline V gene has CDR1 MNHEY and CDR2 SVGEGT. The trim removed 6 bases at V and 0 bases at J, leaving 10 bases unmatched. The CDR3 is 16 amino acids. The CDR3 here is CASSMGLGTVNTEAFF. The DNA of the CDR3 is TGTGCCAGCAGCATGGGCCTAGGGACAGTGAACACTGAAGCTTTCTTT.